This T cell receptor beta chain was recovered during a study of glioma-infiltrating T cells. The CDR3 loop spans 15 amino acids. V was clipped by 4 bases and J by 6 bases; unmatched bases: 7. Germline V gene data show CDR1 as SGHVS and CDR2 as FQNEAQ. The iRepertoire nested amplicon-rescue multiplex PCR amplified TCR alpha and beta CDR3s from RNA. Input was 100-400 ng of tissue mRNA or PBMC total RNA. TCRdb processed the multiplex PCR reads anew with MiXCR; each CDR3 protein has one entry. The repertoire holds 93,000 or so distinct CDR3 sequences, with 25% to 30% as singletons. Study findings and constraints: Tissue and blood shared very few CDR3 sequences. Non-neoplastic patients had below-expected tissue-blood divergence, while all gliomas exceeded expectation.

Only a few counts were recorded for this clonotype. The antigen remains undetermined. The clonotype comes from a human donor with low-grade glioma or glioblastoma, undergoing nonglioma brain surgery, or in good health (not recorded which). The genes are TRBV7-8 and TRBJ2-3, with 10 bases matching TRBD2. The sequencing input was glioma tissue, nonneoplastic brain tissue, or PBMCs (not recorded which). CDR3 sequence reads: CASSWKTSGYDTQYF. CDR3 bases: TGTGCCAGCAGCTGGAAGACTAGCGGGTATGATACGCAGTATTTT.